This section outlines one T cell receptor beta chain sequence together with its context. The sample originates from a study of technical replicates of blood from several donors. Produced via immunoSEQ multiplex PCR; TCRdb's table is partial and in-frame only. The data hold some 71,000 clones, with 95% to 98% observed a single time. Germline lookup yields CDR1 SEHNR and CDR2 FQNEAQ (reference sequence). CDR3 length: 14 amino acids. Losses at the gene ends were 8 bases for V and 0 bases for J; bases not matched to a gene: 4. The rearrangement links TRBV7-9 to TRBJ2-3; 8 positions agree with TRBD1. This TCR derives from a human donor in good health. The source material was T cells isolated from PBMCs. DNA for the CDR3: TGTGCCAGCCGAGGACAGGGCAGCACAGATACGCAGTATTTT. It is translated as CASRGQGSTDTQYF.